The 16 T cell receptor beta chains reported below all come from one sample, sequenced in a study of immune evolution from preneoplasia to lung adenocarcinoma. Profiled with immunoSEQ multiplex PCR; TCRdb holds only in-frame clones, not every one. The table includes approximately 7,500 clones, approximately 81% detected once. Sequenced input: FFPE invasive lung adenocarcinoma tissue. The origin of the receptors is a person aged 40 to 49 with lung adenocarcinoma.

This chain links TRBV5-4 with TRBJ1-1, with 8 positions matching TRBD1. V gave up 6 bases and J gave up 5 bases; unmatched junction bases: 12. Germline assignment: CDR1 SGHNT and CDR2 YYREEE (reference sequence). The CDR3 is made up of 15 amino acids. Written as DNA, the CDR3 is TGTGCCAGCATGCCCCAGGGCAGGGGGCTGACTGAAGCTTTCTTT. Translation gives CASMPQGRGLTEAFF.

This clone has a handful of counts. The CDR3 loop reads CASTPFGGNEQFF. The CDR3 nucleotides are TGCGCCAGCACCCCGTTCGGAGGCAATGAGCAGTTCTTC. This chain connects TRBV5-1 to TRBJ2-1, with D possibly matching TRBD2 (5 bases). Germline V CDR1 and CDR2: SGHRS, YFSETQ. This CDR3 comprises 13 residues. V was clipped by 6 bases and J by 6 bases, with 13 bases between them.

The V and J genes are TRBV28 and TRBJ1-5; 9 bases agree with TRBD1. The CDR3 length is 15 residues. Germline CDR1 and CDR2: MDHEN and SYDVKM. V was clipped by 5 bases and J by 0 bases; unmatched bases: 2. CDR3 amino acids: CASSGQGSSNQPQHF. The CDR3 nucleotides read TGTGCCAGCAGTGGACAGGGGTCTAGCAATCAGCCCCAGCATTTT. The variable domain in full, completed from reference TRBV28 and TRBJ1-5, reads DVKVTQSSRYLVKRTGEKVFLECVQDMDHENMFWYRQDPGLGLRLIYFSYDVKMKEKGDIPEGYSVSREKKERFSLILESASTNQTSMYLCASSGQGSSNQPQHFGDGTRLSIL.

This chain joins TRBV7-3 and TRBJ2-1, with D maybe TRBD1 (5 bases). CDR3 length equals 15 residues. The germline gives CDR1 SGHTA, CDR2 FQGTGA. V was pared by 2 bases and J by 3 bases, with 11 bases between. DNA of the CDR3: TGTGCCAGCAGCTTAGGGGCCACAATCTACAATGAGCAGTTCTTC. As protein: CASSLGATIYNEQFF.

V and J are TRBV28 and TRBJ1-2, with unresolved D. Trimming pared 10 bases from V and 4 bases from J, leaving 10 bases between. The CDR3 contains 11 residues. Germline V gene sequence: CDR1 MDHEN, CDR2 SYDVKM. Here the CDR3 DNA reads TGTGCCACCTCTTACGGCTATGGCTACACCTTC. Encoded protein: CATSYGYGYTF.

V usage is TRBV5-6 and J usage is TRBJ2-2; TRBD2 might be the D (5 bases). This CDR3 spans 13 amino acids. In germline, CDR1 is SGHDT, CDR2 YYEEEE. The germline V and J ends were trimmed by 0 bases and 7 bases, with 7 bases remaining between them. CDR3: CASSLGGVGELFF. The CDR3 coding sequence is TGTGCCAGCAGCTTGGGGGGAGTCGGGGAGCTGTTTTTT.

V is TRBV7-2 and J is TRBJ1-2, with 9 bases aligning to TRBD1. The CDR3 loop spans 16 amino acids. V dropped 5 bases and J dropped 5; count of bases not matched to a gene: 12. Germline loops: CDR1 SGHTA, CDR2 FQGNSA. DNA of the CDR3: TGTGCCAGCAGCCCGAACACCGGGACAGGGAGGTATGGCTACACCTTC. Translating gives CASSPNTGTGRYGYTF.

This chain links TRBV10-3 with TRBJ2-1, with 9 positions matching TRBD2. CDR1 and CDR2 from the germline V gene are ENHRY and SYGVKD. J gave up 2 bases and V 0 bases, and 2 bases lay outside the gene matches. This CDR3 is built from 16 residues. CDR3 loop: CAISESPSGTYNEQFF. CDR3 bases: TGTGCCATCAGTGAGTCGCCTAGCGGGACCTACAATGAGCAGTTCTTC.

The rearrangement joins TRBV5-1 to TRBJ2-1; 7 bases agree with TRBD1. The ends lost 1 base at V and 0 bases at J; junction bases unmatched: 7. Germline lookup yields CDR1 SGHRS and CDR2 YFSETQ. This CDR3 comprises 17 residues. CDR3 nucleotide sequence: TGCGCCAGCAGCTTGTTCGGACAGGCGAGCTCCTACAATGAGCAGTTCTTC. Translating it yields CASSLFGQASSYNEQFF.

This sequence joins TRBV7-2 and TRBJ2-3; D is uncertain. The CDR3 is 14 amino acids. V was clipped by 5 bases and J by 0 bases, with 9 bases between them. Germline V gene data show CDR1 as SGHTA and CDR2 as FQGNSA. As DNA, the CDR3 is TGTGCCAGCAGCCCTTACATGAGCACAGATACGCAGTATTTT. Its protein is CASSPYMSTDTQYF.

This rearrangement joins TRBV11-3 to TRBJ2-2; 12 bases fit TRBD2. Trimming took 4 bases from V and 0 from J; bases not matched to a gene: 0. The CDR3 extends over 16 amino acids. Looked up from germline, CDR1 is SGHNT and CDR2 is YENEEA. Written as DNA, the CDR3 is TGTGCCAGCAGCTGGACTAGCGGGGCGAACACCGGGGAGCTGTTTTTT. Protein sequence: CASSWTSGANTGELFF.

This clone was recorded only once. This chain connects TRBV6-5 to TRBJ2-7; D is uncertain. The V and J ends lost 6 bases and 0 bases respectively, with 12 bases between them. This CDR3 is 14 amino acids long. Germline CDR1 and CDR2: MNHEY and SVGAGI. The CDR3 loop reads CASRSHGVSYEQYF. The CDR3 DNA reads TGTGCCAGCAGATCGCACGGCGTCTCCTACGAGCAGTACTTC.

The CDR3: CASSQGLVGDTQYF. The CDR3, as DNA: TGTGCCAGCAGCCAAGGACTAGTTGGTGATACGCAGTATTTT. The chain joins TRBV7-2 to TRBJ2-3; 7 nucleotides agree with TRBD2. CDR1 SGHTA and CDR2 FQGNSA come from the germline V gene. The J segment lost 6 bases and the V segment lost 5 bases, leaving 8 bases of the junction unmatched. This CDR3 region has 14 residues.

The chain employs TRBV28 and TRBJ1-2, with D possibly being TRBD1 (5 bases). Trimming cost V 6 bases and J 7 bases, with 21 bases left between them. CDR1 is MDHEN, CDR2 SYDVKM, per germline. The CDR3 consists of 15 residues. CDR3 in amino acids: CASSPGGNHWAGYTF. For the CDR3, the DNA is TGTGCCAGCAGCCCTGGGGGAAACCATTGGGCTGGCTACACCTTC.

This chain uses TRBV6-5 with TRBJ1-2, with a weak D call TRBD1 (6 bases). The V gene's germline CDR1 is MNHEY and CDR2 SVGAGI. The V end lost 6 bases, the J end lost 8 bases, and 19 bases lay between the germline ends. The CDR3 has 14 amino acids. The CDR3: CASRRKVPGGGYTF. The DNA for the CDR3 is TGTGCCAGCAGGAGGAAAGTGCCGGGGGGCGGCTACACCTTC.

V is TRBV7-2 and J is TRBJ2-2; a weak D match, TRBD1 (6 bases). V gave up 5 bases and J gave up 4 bases, with 17 bases separating them. Germline V gene lookup returns CDR1 SGHTA and CDR2 FQGNSA. CDR3 size: 16 residues. The CDR3 sequence is CASSIGSGVGTGELFF. The CDR3 DNA follows: TGTGCCAGCAGCATAGGGTCAGGGGTGGGCACCGGGGAGCTGTTTTTT.